The next 11 T cell receptor beta chains were all read from a single sample in a study of T-cell reconstitution after alpha-beta-depleted transplantation in children (dated by TCRdb to 2016 to 2017). The meaning of the sample's treatment or condition label: allogeneic hematopoietic cell transplantation with graft depleted of TCRalphabeta T cells and CD19 B cells. Receptors were amplified or captured by PCR. The run used an Illumina HiSeq 2500. To normalize quantification of the TCRbeta repertoire, the TCR libraries were built with molecular barcoding that relied on unique molecular identifiers. In TCRdb, the public reads were trimmed at Q25 with fastp and aligned with MiXCR, with productive beta chains retained. Every CDR3 protein is listed once, alongside the most common genes and DNA of its rows. The table for this sample lists about 200,000 distinct CDR3 sequences; 7.5% to 9.5% of them were counted only once. In total, the top ten clones hold roughly 35% of the sample.

Here the sequenced sample was PBMCs, mostly from graft donor cells, taken 360 days after TCRalphabeta/CD19-depleted stem cell transplant. The receptors were gathered from a male patient between 2 and 9 years old who had a stem cell transplant for acute myeloid leukemia, so the T cells may come from the graft donor.

This clonotype turned up a few times. DNA for the CDR3: TGCGCCAGCAGCTTGGTCGATACGGGGGAAGGAGAGACCCAGTACTTC. Protein product: CASSLVDTGEGETQYF. This chain joins TRBV5-1 and TRBJ2-5, with TRBD2 as a possible D gene (6 bases). The CDR3 contains 16 residues. Trimming removed 0 bases at V and 4 bases at J, with 16 bases between. In germline, CDR1 is SGHRS, CDR2 YFSETQ.

This clonotype occurred a few times. The J gene is TRBJ2-7, the V gene TRBV4-2; D is undetermined. Germline values: CDR1 LGHNA, CDR2 YNFKEQ. The CDR3 consists of 13 residues. V lost 1 base and J 3 bases, leaving 7 bases between the germline ends. This CDR3 reads CASSQGDRYEQYF. CDR3 sequence (DNA): TGTGCCAGCAGCCAAGGTGACCGCTACGAGCAGTACTTC.

This clonotype was recorded many times. The CDR3 loop is CASSRPLGNEQFF. The CDR3 DNA follows: TGTGCCAGCAGCAGACCCCTAGGCAATGAGCAGTTCTTC. J is TRBJ2-1 and V is TRBV7-9, with no clear D. Germline-derived CDR1 and CDR2 are SEHNR and FQNEAQ (reference sequence). Trimming pared 5 bases from V and 6 bases from J, leaving 11 bases between. The CDR3 totals 13 residues. Together with reference TRBV7-9 and TRBJ2-1, the CDR3 gives the full variable domain: DTGVSQNPRHKITKRGQNVTFRCDPISEHNRLYWYRQTLGQGPEFLTYFQNEAQLEKSRLLSDRFSAERPKGSFSTLEIQRTEQGDSAMYLCASSRPLGNEQFFGPGTRLTVL.

The V and J genes are TRBV7-6 and TRBJ2-3; 11 positions agree with TRBD2. The trim removed 5 bases at V and 2 bases at J, leaving 9 bases unmatched. This CDR3 comprises 17 residues. Germline CDR1 reads SGHVS; CDR2 reads FNYEAQ. This CDR3 reads CASSLRLTSGVTDTQYF. In DNA form, the CDR3 reads TGTGCCAGCAGCCTCCGGTTGACTAGCGGGGTCACAGATACGCAGTATTTT.

The V and J genes are TRBV9 and TRBJ2-1; TRBD2 aligns across 8 bases. The CDR3 runs 17 residues. Germline values: CDR1 SGDLS, CDR2 YYNGEE. The V segment lost 1 base and the J segment 0 bases; nucleotides outside the gene matches: 6. DNA for the CDR3: TGTGCCAGCAGCGTAAGGGCGGGGGGACACTCCTACAATGAGCAGTTCTTC. This sequence encodes CASSVRAGGHSYNEQFF.

J is TRBJ2-5 and V is TRBV5-1; D is unresolved. CDR3 length: 18 amino acids. Trimming removed 6 bases at V and 0 bases at J, with 24 bases between. CDR1 is SGHRS, CDR2 YFSETQ, per germline. CDR3 DNA sequence: TGCGCCAGCACTCCCCGAGGCATCCAATCCTGGTACCAAGAGACCCAGTACTTC. This gives the protein CASTPRGIQSWYQETQYF.

The rearrangement links TRBV5-8 to TRBJ2-5, with D perhaps TRBD1 (5 bases). Germline CDR1 and CDR2: SGHTS and YDEGEE. The CDR3 runs 14 residues. The V end was cut by 0 bases, the J end by 0 bases, with 6 bases between. The CDR3 DNA follows: TGTGCCAGCAGCTTGGGGGGCCACCAAGAGACCCAGTACTTC. This gives the protein CASSLGGHQETQYF.

There are a few counts of this clonotype. The chain uses TRBV27 and TRBJ2-7; D assignment may be TRBD1 or TRBD2 (5 bases each). V gave up 2 bases and J gave up 2 bases, with 19 bases separating them. Germline CDR1 and CDR2: MNHEY and SMNVEV (reference sequence). There are 17 residues in the CDR3. This chain's CDR3 is CASSLVPPGRIPYEQYV. The CDR3 region has the DNA TGTGCCAGCAGTTTAGTTCCCCCGGGACGCATCCCCTACGAGCAGTACGTC.

This clonotype occurred a few times. This chain connects TRBV20-1 to TRBJ2-1; TRBD2 might be the D (6 bases). CDR1 and CDR2 (germline): DFQATT, SNEGSKA (reference sequence). With 6 bases removed from V and 0 bases from J, the gap between germline ends came to 12 bases. This CDR3 contains 14 residues. The CDR3 is CSAAGGPSYNEQFF. The CDR3 DNA sequence: TGCAGTGCAGCCGGGGGTCCCTCCTACAATGAGCAGTTCTTC.

The V gene is TRBV7-9, the J gene TRBJ2-2, with a possible D match to TRBD1 (6 bases). Germline V gene data show CDR1 as SEHNR and CDR2 as FQNEAQ (reference sequence). This CDR3 is 14 amino acids long. With 6 bases removed from V and 4 bases from J, the gap between germline ends came to 12 bases. CDR3 loop: CASRSGDVTGELFF. Here the CDR3 DNA reads TGTGCCAGCAGATCAGGGGACGTCACCGGGGAGCTGTTTTTT.

This clonotype came up a few times. V is TRBV12-3 or TRBV12-4 and J is TRBJ1-3, with a tentative D call TRBD1 (6 bases). The length of the CDR3 is 14 residues. Trimming took 3 bases from V and 4 from J, leaving 10 bases between them. CDR3: CASSLRGAGNTIYF. CDR3 nucleotide sequence: TGTGCCAGCAGTTTGCGGGGGGCCGGAAACACCATATATTTT.